Reported below is one T cell receptor beta chain. Antigen specificity is unknown. At one end, the junction sequence differs from germline, possibly due to a read error. The germline CDR1 and CDR2 sequences are SGHTA and FQGNSA. This CDR3 comprises 16 residues. The second PCR ran roughly 6 to 11 cycles with a sample-barcoded 5' primer and J-beta primers. MiXCR was run by TCRdb on the 5' RACE reads, yielding one entry per CDR3 protein. The sample has a few hundred thousand distinct CDR3 sequences; over 45% are singletons. This sample is drawn from a study of blood T cells in healthy people across ages. General study points: There was a strong correlation between TCR beta diversity and naive T cell percentage. The unsorted PBMCs prevented any conclusive comparison of naive versus antigen-experienced cells.

The source is a man in his sixties in good health. What was sequenced was blood. This chain connects TRBV7-2 to TRBJ2-5; D is perhaps TRBD2 (5 bases). This chain's CDR3 is CASSIATNPSYNEQYF. The CDR3 region has the DNA TGCGCCAGCAGCATAGCGACAAATCCATCCTACAATGAGCAGTACTTC.